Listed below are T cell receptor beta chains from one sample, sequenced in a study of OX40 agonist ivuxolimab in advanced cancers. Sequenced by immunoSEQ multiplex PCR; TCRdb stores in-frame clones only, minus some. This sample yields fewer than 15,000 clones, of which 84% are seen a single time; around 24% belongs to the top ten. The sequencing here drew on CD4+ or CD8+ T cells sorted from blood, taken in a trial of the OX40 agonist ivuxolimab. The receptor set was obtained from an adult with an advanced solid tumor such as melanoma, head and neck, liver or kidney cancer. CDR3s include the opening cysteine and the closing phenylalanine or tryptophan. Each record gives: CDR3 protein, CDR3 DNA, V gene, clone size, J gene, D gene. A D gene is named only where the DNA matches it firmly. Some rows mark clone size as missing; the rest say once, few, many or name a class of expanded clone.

CDR3: CASSPPTVSTDTQYF
DNA: TGTGCCAGCAGTCCCCCAACAGTGAGCACAGATACGCAGTATTTT
V: TRBV27
size: -
J: TRBJ2-3
D: -

CDR3: CASRISDEQYF
DNA: TGTGCCAGCAGGATTTCAGACGAGCAGTACTTC
V: TRBV6-5
size: -
J: TRBJ2-7
D: -

CDR3: CASSPAPVPGLAGGGPDTQYF
DNA: TGTGCCAGCAGCCCTGCCCCCGTCCCGGGACTAGCGGGAGGTGGCCCAGATACGCAGTATTTT
V: TRBV27
size: -
J: TRBJ2-3
D: TRBD2

CDR3: CAISGWNLQETQYF
DNA: TGTGCCATCAGTGGTTGGAACCTCCAAGAGACCCAGTACTTC
V: TRBV10-3
size: -
J: TRBJ2-5
D: -

CDR3: CASSPSPPLSGGSAEQYF
DNA: TGCGCCAGCAGCCCCTCACCACCCCTCAGCGGGGGGTCCGCCGAGCAGTACTTC
V: TRBV4-1
size: -
J: TRBJ2-7
D: TRBD2

CDR3: CASSLGLAGVYEQYF
DNA: TGTGCCAGCAGTTTAGGACTAGCGGGAGTGTACGAGCAGTACTTC
V: TRBV27
size: -
J: TRBJ2-7
D: TRBD2

CDR3: CASSLRLAAARDEQYF
DNA: TGTGCCAGCAGCTTGCGCCTAGCTGCTGCTAGGGACGAGCAGTACTTC
V: TRBV11-2
size: -
J: TRBJ2-7
D: -

CDR3: CASSLWDSYNEQFF
DNA: TGTGCCAGCAGTTTATGGGACAGTTACAATGAGCAGTTCTTC
V: TRBV27
size: -
J: TRBJ2-1
D: TRBD1

CDR3: CASSVASGTVNEQYF
DNA: TGTGCCAGCAGCGTAGCCTCTGGGACAGTGAACGAGCAGTACTTC
V: TRBV9
size: -
J: TRBJ2-7
D: TRBD1

CDR3: CASSYLGPTDTQYF
DNA: TGTGCCAGCAGTTACTTGGGGCCGACAGATACGCAGTATTTT
V: TRBV6-5
size: -
J: TRBJ2-3
D: -

CDR3: CASRLSTSGRPDTQYF
DNA: TGTGCCAGCAGACTCTCGACTAGCGGGAGACCAGATACGCAGTATTTT
V: TRBV7-3
size: -
J: TRBJ2-3
D: TRBD2

CDR3: CASSSQDRGPHF
DNA: TGTGCCAGCAGCTCACAGGACAGGGGCCCTCATTTT
V: TRBV11-1
size: once
J: TRBJ1-5
D: TRBD1

CDR3: CASSLAGLAGDTDTQYF
DNA: TGTGCCAGCAGCTTAGCGGGACTAGCGGGGGACACAGATACGCAGTATTTT
V: TRBV7-9
size: -
J: TRBJ2-3
D: TRBD2

CDR3: CASSLDSSGTGELFF
DNA: TGTGCCAGCAGCTTAGATTCTAGCGGCACCGGGGAGCTGTTTTTT
V: TRBV11-2
size: -
J: TRBJ2-2
D: TRBD2